The clone carrying this T cell receptor beta chain has more than one count but fewer than ten. What it binds is not known. The germline gene is not matched at one end of the junction; a read error may be the cause. The data originate from a study of response to subunit inactivated influenza vaccine. General study findings and limits: There was a suggestion from the authors that each seasonal influenza vaccination recruits few new T cells.

The CDR3 runs 15 residues. The germline V gene encodes CDR1 DFQATT and CDR2 SNEGSKA (reference sequence). TCRdb called the RT-PCR reads again in MiXCR, with one record for every CDR3 protein. The table records about 500,000 distinct CDR3 sequences, more than 7% of them present only once. Sequencing was performed on PBMCs from blood, taken around 25 months after vaccination. This clonotype was obtained from a man aged 45-69 years who received an inactivated influenza vaccine. This chain uses TRBV20-1 with TRBJ2-3; TRBD2 agrees at 12 bases. The CDR3 DNA is TGCAGTGCTAGAGATCTAGCGGGAGGGCCAGAAACGCAGTATTTT. Translation gives CSARDLAGGPETQYF.